Below, one TCR beta chain is given with its context. This specimen belongs to a study of shared clonotypes between healthy human individuals. Libraries were prepared by immunoSEQ multiplex PCR; TCRdb keeps only in-frame clonotypes and omits some of them. The sample carries roughly 510,000 clones, almost 80% recorded once. Germline V gene data show CDR1 as SNHLY and CDR2 as FYNNEI. Trimming left V 2 bases short and J 6 bases short, with 20 bases between. There are 17 residues in the CDR3. The chain couples TRBV2 to TRBJ2-1; perhaps TRBD2 as D (5 bases). The clonotype comes from a woman aged 40-49 years in good health. Some clones in this sample may be carry-over from other donors' samples. The sequenced material came from PBMCs. CDR3 coding DNA: TGTGCCAGCAGTGAATGGGGTCGGGAAGGGATAAGCAATGAGCAGTTCTTC. Translated: CASSEWGREGISNEQFF.